This section outlines one T cell receptor (beta chain) sequence together with its context. The data were produced by immunoSEQ multiplex PCR, yet TCRdb's version contains in-frame clones alone and is incomplete. Of 140,000 to 150,000 clones in the sample, around 82% were seen once. This entry comes from a study of blood T cell repertoires in COVID-19. The germline V gene has CDR1 KGHSH and CDR2 LQKENI. V lost 3 bases to trimming and J lost 2 bases; unmatched junction nucleotides: 4. The CDR3 runs 15 residues. This TCR derives from a man aged 55 to 70 with active or convalescent COVID-19. The chain joins TRBV18 to TRBJ2-3; TRBD1 agrees at 8 bases. Sequenced material: peripheral blood. This CDR3 reads CASSPGQVITDTQYF. The CDR3 DNA is TGTGCCAGCTCACCGGGACAGGTAATCACAGATACGCAGTATTTT.